This T cell receptor beta chain was documented in a study of identifying expanded T cells in peripheral blood. Sequencing used immunoSEQ multiplex PCR; TCRdb keeps in-frame clones, though not all of them. This sample has approximately 90,000 clones, with about 86% found just once. Regarding the study as a whole: Technical replicates showed roughly 1.2 changed clones; two weeks 15 to 20; four weeks 19. Variance in clone template counts between two-week samples significantly increased with total template count across all healthy donors.

During the collection period, no donor immune events like infections were recorded. Regarding this clone: The target antigen is unknown.

V was shortened by 0 bases and J by 6 bases, with 5 bases between the two germline ends. The CDR3 contains 12 residues. The germline gives CDR1 SGHRS, CDR2 YFSETQ. The genes are TRBV5-1 and TRBJ2-3, with D unresolved. What was sequenced was blood. The sequence was obtained from a person between 18 and 75 years old in good health. The CDR3, as DNA: TGCGCCAGCAGCTTGGCTGGCGATACGCAGTATTTT. Its translation is CASSLAGDTQYF.